This record covers a single T cell receptor beta chain. The CDR3 runs 14 residues. Germline V gene lookup returns CDR1 SGDLS and CDR2 YYNGEE. Unmatched junction bases numbered 5, after V lost 3 bases and J lost 10 bases. The data originate from a study of blood T cells in healthy people across ages. A J-beta primer mix and a sample-barcoded 5' primer were used in a second PCR of about 6 to 12 cycles. TCRdb reprocessed the 5' RACE reads via MiXCR and lists one record per CDR3 protein. This sample has about 800,000 distinct CDR3 sequences; around 25% occur once, and the top ten carry under 4.5%. In addition, the sample was reused for a study of T cells of mothers and their children. From that paper: Per mother, over 9 million TCR beta CDR3 reads were obtained; per child, 2.5 million to 3.5 million.

The chain links TRBV9 to TRBJ1-6; 9 bases agree with TRBD1. Sequenced material: blood. This sequence originates from a boy aged 5-17 years in good health. The DNA for the CDR3 is TGTGCCAGCAGCGAGGGGACAGGGCGGTCACCCCTCCACTTT. Amino acid sequence: CASSEGTGRSPLHF. Together with reference TRBV9 and TRBJ1-6, the CDR3 gives the full variable domain: DSGVTQTPKHLITATGQRVTLRCSPRSGDLSVYWYQQSLDQGLQFLIQYYNGEERAKGNILERFSAQQFPDLHSELNLSSLELGDSALYFCASSEGTGRSPLHFGNGTRLTVT.